The count of the clone carrying this T cell receptor (beta chain) is one. This sample is part of a study of OX40 agonist ivuxolimab in advanced cancers. V lost 4 bases and J lost 6; bases outside the gene matches: 10. The V gene's germline CDR1 is SGDLS and CDR2 YYNGEE. The CDR3 has 15 amino acids. Sequencing was performed with immunoSEQ multiplex PCR; in TCRdb, only in-frame clones are kept and a portion is missing. The sample lists 65,000 to 75,000 clones, about 87% occurring once. This receptor was identified in an adult with an advanced solid tumor such as melanoma, head and neck, liver or kidney cancer. The J gene is TRBJ1-5, the V gene TRBV9, with TRBD1 matching over 7 bases. Sequenced material: CD4+ or CD8+ T cells sorted from blood, taken in a trial of the OX40 agonist ivuxolimab. In DNA, the CDR3 is TGTGCCAGCAGCTTGACAGGGTTGGCCCTTCAGCCCCAGCATTTT. Protein: CASSLTGLALQPQHF.